Presented here are 17 T cell receptor beta chains from one specimen sequenced in a study of MAIT cells during Salmonella Paratyphi A infection. Overall study findings and caveats: Infection appeared not to change oligoclonal MAIT cell TRBV usage, which favoured TRBV20 and TRBV6.

No antigen has been identified for these receptors. As to time point: after infection, following antibiotic treatment. Flow cytometry identified and sorted MAIT cells as Valpha7.2+ CD161+ T cells. MiXCR, run by TCRdb on the 5' RACE reads, gives a single entry per CDR3 protein. The table has over a thousand distinct CDR3 sequences, around two thirds seen once. The sequences come from MAIT cells from blood, collected at the last sampling point of the challenge study. The receptors were gathered from a person between 18 and 75 years old who was deliberately infected with Salmonella Paratyphi A in a paratyphoid fever challenge study.

As for this clonotype: Because it lacks the conserved phenylalanine or tryptophan at the end, this CDR3 is likely a read error. The DNA is omitted, as the CDR3 cannot be located on it reliably, and the CDR3 follows TCRdb's listing. V gene TRBV4-3 combines with J gene TRBJ2-7; the D call of TRBD1 is as the table states it, not checked on the DNA. 16 amino acids form the CDR3, both terminal residues included. Looked up from germline, CDR1 is LGHNA and CDR2 is YSLEER. The CDR3 sequence is CASSPLPGQGADEKEG.

This clonotype occurred many times. This chain links TRBV4-3 with TRBJ1-6, with D possibly TRBD1 on 6 matching bases. V was cut by 0 bases and J by 9 bases, with 18 bases left in between. The CDR3 has 17 amino acids. Germline-derived CDR1 and CDR2 are LGHNA and YSLEER. The CDR3 region is CASSQDPPAGVVSPLHF. As DNA, the CDR3 is TGCGCCAGCAGCCAAGATCCGCCAGCAGGGGTAGTTTCACCCCTCCACTTT.

CDR3 amino acids: CASSFRTGDNEQFF. The CDR3 DNA follows: TGTGCCAGCAGCTTCCGGACAGGGGACAATGAGCAGTTCTTC. V and J are TRBV7-9 and TRBJ2-1, with TRBD1 matching 9 bases. The V and J ends lost 3 bases and 5 bases, in that order; junction bases with no gene match: 2. The germline V gene encodes CDR1 SEHNR and CDR2 FQNEAQ (reference sequence). This CDR3 has 14 amino acids.

This chain links TRBV20-1 with TRBJ1-1; tentatively, D is TRBD1 (6 bases). V lost 2 bases, J lost 5 bases, and 12 bases lay in between. This CDR3 is built from 13 residues. Germline-derived CDR1 and CDR2 are DFQATT and SNEGSKA (reference sequence). In nucleotides, the CDR3 is TGCAGTGCTAGAAGGGGGATTATGACTGAAGCTTTCTTT. This codes for CSARRGIMTEAFF.

This chain joins TRBV6-2 or TRBV6-3 and TRBJ2-7; 8 bases are a match to TRBD1. J gave up 6 bases and V 8 bases, and 15 bases lay outside the gene matches. The CDR3 covers 15 residues. The germline V gene encodes CDR1 MNHEY and CDR2 SVGEGT. CDR3 coding DNA: TGTGCCAGCGGACACTCCGGGACAGGTGTCTCCGAGCAGTACTTC. Protein product: CASGHSGTGVSEQYF.

This clonotype occurred a few times. This chain links TRBV20-1 with TRBJ2-1; D possibly corresponds to TRBD2 (6 bases). V lost 0 bases to trimming and J lost 2 bases, with 11 bases between them. The CDR3 extends over 15 amino acids. CDR1 and CDR2 (germline): DFQATT, SNEGSKA (reference sequence). The CDR3 reads CSARDVAEPYNEQFF. In nucleotides, the CDR3 is TGCAGTGCTAGAGATGTAGCGGAGCCCTACAATGAGCAGTTCTTC.

The chain is built from TRBV29-1 and TRBJ2-7; tentative D call: TRBD1 (5 bases). Germline-derived CDR1 and CDR2 are SQVTM and ANQGSEA. This CDR3 has 11 residues. The V and J ends lost 7 bases and 0 bases respectively, with 7 bases between them. CDR3: CSGTSSYEQYF. DNA of the CDR3: TGCAGCGGGACAAGCTCCTACGAGCAGTACTTC.

This chain joins TRBV2 and TRBJ2-7, with D hard to call. Deletions cut 10 bases from V and 0 bases from J, with 13 bases between. This CDR3 is built from 13 residues. Per the germline V gene, CDR1 is SNHLY and CDR2 is FYNNEI. The CDR3 spells CATTLADSYEQYF. CDR3 nucleotide sequence: TGTGCCACCACCCTTGCGGACTCCTACGAGCAGTACTTC.

This clonotype is judged medium-sized. V usage is TRBV6-1 and J usage is TRBJ2-7; 9 bases match TRBD1. This CDR3 spans 16 amino acids. Germline loops: CDR1 MNHNS, CDR2 SASEGT. V was pared by 0 bases and J by 5 bases, with 8 bases of the junction left unmatched. The CDR3 here is CASSEASGQGRDEQYF. The CDR3 DNA reads as TGTGCCAGCAGTGAAGCTTCGGGACAGGGCCGGGACGAGCAGTACTTC.

The count of this clonotype is one. The chain combines TRBV7-6 with TRBJ1-4; 10 nucleotides line up with TRBD1. After removal of 4 bases from V and 7 bases from J, the junction contained 6 bases not matched to a gene. The CDR3 is 15 amino acids. Germline values: CDR1 SGHVS, CDR2 FNYEAQ. The CDR3 protein is CASSSSRTGGEKLFF. The CDR3 coding sequence is TGTGCCAGCAGCTCCTCCCGGACAGGGGGTGAAAAACTGTTTTTT.

This clonotype was counted only a few times. CDR3 sequence reads: CASRARGQDSPLHF. The CDR3 region has the DNA TGTGCCAGCAGAGCCAGGGGGCAGGATTCACCCCTCCACTTT. The chain has TRBV6-5 and TRBJ1-6; 8 bases match TRBD1. V lost 6 bases and J lost 8; bases outside the gene matches: 6. The CDR3 spans 14 residues. The germline gives CDR1 MNHEY, CDR2 SVGAGI.

Judged by abundance, this clonotype is large. V is TRBV7-3 and J is TRBJ2-7; D is unclear. Germline V CDR1 and CDR2: SGHTA, FQGTGA. The V end was cut by 5 bases, the J end by 2 bases, with 13 bases between. The CDR3 totals 14 residues. Here the CDR3 reads CASSPYSLPYEQYF. CDR3 DNA: TGTGCCAGCAGCCCCTACAGCCTCCCCTACGAGCAGTACTTC.

The rearrangement uses TRBV6-4 and TRBJ2-6; TRBD1 might be the D (6 bases). This CDR3 region has 15 residues. Trimming cost V 4 bases and J 4 bases, with 11 bases left between them. Germline loops: CDR1 MRHNA, CDR2 SNTAGT. The CDR3 DNA sequence: TGTGCCAGCAGTGTTAACAGGGACGGGGCCAACGTCCTGACTTTC. Amino acids: CASSVNRDGANVLTF.

CDR3 nucleotide sequence: TGCGCCAGCAGCCCGCTACAGGGAAATGGGAACAATGAGCAGTTCTTC. Amino acids: CASSPLQGNGNNEQFF. The chain is built from TRBV5-1 and TRBJ2-1, with a tentative D call TRBD1 (6 bases). Germline V lookup: CDR1 SGHRS, CDR2 YFSETQ. Trimming removed 4 bases at V and 5 bases at J, with 19 bases between. The CDR3 consists of 16 residues.

This clonotype was counted a few times. This chain links TRBV6-4 with TRBJ2-5, with 9 bases fitting TRBD1. Germline CDR1 MRHNA, CDR2 SNTAGT. The CDR3 loop spans 15 amino acids. Trimming removed 4 bases from V and 3 bases from J; junction bases left unmatched: 6. The DNA of the CDR3 is TGTGCCAGCAGTGCCGGGACAGGGCACGAAGAGACCCAGTACTTC. Amino acid sequence: CASSAGTGHEETQYF.

The chain joins TRBV9 to TRBJ2-7; TRBD1 matches 10 bases. CDR3 length equals 12 residues. Germline-derived CDR1 and CDR2 are SGDLS and YYNGEE. The trim removed 10 bases at V and 6 bases at J, leaving 7 bases unmatched. The CDR3 sequence: CAGTGVKSEQYF. In DNA form, the CDR3 reads TGTGCCGGGACAGGGGTTAAGAGCGAGCAGTACTTC.

Comments on this clonotype: In this CDR3 the conserved last residue, phenylalanine or tryptophan, is missing, so a read error is likely. Because the CDR3's place on the DNA is in doubt, the DNA is left out and the CDR3 is given as listed by TCRdb. This chain uses TRBV6-4 with TRBJ2-2; the D segment call TRBD2 is taken from the table without a DNA check. The CDR3 length equals 14 residues, ends included. CDR1 is MRHNA and CDR2 is SNTAGT in the germline V gene. The CDR3: CASSASGDTGELFG.